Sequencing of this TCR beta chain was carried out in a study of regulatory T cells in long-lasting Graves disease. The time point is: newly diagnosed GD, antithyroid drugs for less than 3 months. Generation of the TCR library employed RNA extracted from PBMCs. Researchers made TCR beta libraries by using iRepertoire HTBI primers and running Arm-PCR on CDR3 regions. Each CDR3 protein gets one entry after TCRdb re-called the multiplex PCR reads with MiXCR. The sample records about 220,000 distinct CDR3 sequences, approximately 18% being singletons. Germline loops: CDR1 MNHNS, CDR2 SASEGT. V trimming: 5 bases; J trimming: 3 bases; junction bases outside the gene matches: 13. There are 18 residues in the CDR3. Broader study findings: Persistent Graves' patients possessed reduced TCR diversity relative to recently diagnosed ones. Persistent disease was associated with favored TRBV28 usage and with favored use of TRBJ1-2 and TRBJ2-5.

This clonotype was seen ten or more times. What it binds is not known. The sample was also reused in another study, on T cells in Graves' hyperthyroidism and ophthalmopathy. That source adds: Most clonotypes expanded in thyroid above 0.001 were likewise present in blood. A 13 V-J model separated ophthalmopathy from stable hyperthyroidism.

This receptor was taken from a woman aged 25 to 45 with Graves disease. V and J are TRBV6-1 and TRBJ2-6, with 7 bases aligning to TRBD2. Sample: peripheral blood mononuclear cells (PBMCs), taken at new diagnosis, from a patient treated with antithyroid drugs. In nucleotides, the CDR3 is TGTGCCAGCAGTCTCGATGGGGGAGGGGTAGGTGGGGCCAACGTCCTGACTTTC. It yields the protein CASSLDGGGVGGANVLTF.